This T cell receptor (beta chain) was recorded in a study of blood T cell repertoires in COVID-19. Study background: Samples taken during acute and convalescent COVID-19 were collected in the United States, Italy and Spain. PBMCs, B-cell-depleted T cells, or T cells were the source of the cDNA or gDNA that made up the material.

Original analysis: Amplification of reference gene primers was used by the study to estimate nucleated cell counts. Data came from immunoSEQ multiplex PCR; TCRdb stores just in-frame clones and leaves some out. That table supplies the V and J calls and clone size; D and trimming were determined from the DNA. The profile shows approximately 170,000 clones, 81% of them singletons. Germline-derived CDR1 and CDR2 are ENHRY and SYGVKD. V trimming: 8 bases; J trimming: 5 bases; junction bases outside the gene matches: 8. The CDR3 length is 14 residues. V gene TRBV10-3 combines with J gene TRBJ2-5; 10 bases are a match to TRBD1. The receptor was isolated from a man aged 60 to 75 with active or convalescent COVID-19. The sequencing input was peripheral blood. The CDR3 DNA is TGTGCCATCGGTGCCGGGACAGGGGTTGAGACCCAGTACTTC. Amino acid sequence: CAIGAGTGVETQYF.